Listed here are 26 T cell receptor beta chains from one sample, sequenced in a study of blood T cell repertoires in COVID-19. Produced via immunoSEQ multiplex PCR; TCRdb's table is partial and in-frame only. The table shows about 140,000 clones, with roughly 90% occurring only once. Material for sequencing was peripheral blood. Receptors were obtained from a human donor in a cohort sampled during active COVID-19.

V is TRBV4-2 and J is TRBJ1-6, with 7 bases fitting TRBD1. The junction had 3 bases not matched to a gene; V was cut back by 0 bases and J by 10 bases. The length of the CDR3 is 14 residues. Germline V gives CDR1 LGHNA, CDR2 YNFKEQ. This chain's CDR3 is CASSQEGGRSPLHF. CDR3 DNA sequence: TGTGCCAGCAGCCAAGAAGGGGGCAGATCACCCCTCCACTTT.

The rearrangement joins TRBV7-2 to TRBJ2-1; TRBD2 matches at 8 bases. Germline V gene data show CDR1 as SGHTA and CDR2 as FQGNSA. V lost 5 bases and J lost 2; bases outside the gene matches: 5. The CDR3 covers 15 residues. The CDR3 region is CASSPLAGPYNEQFF. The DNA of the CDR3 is TGTGCCAGCAGCCCGTTAGCGGGGCCCTACAATGAGCAGTTCTTC.

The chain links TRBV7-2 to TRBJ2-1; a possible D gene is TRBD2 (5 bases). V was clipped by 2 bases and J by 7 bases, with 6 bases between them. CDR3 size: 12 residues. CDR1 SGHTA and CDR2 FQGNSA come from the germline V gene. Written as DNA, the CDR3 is TGTGCCAGCAGCTTACGCGGGAATGAGCAGTTCTTC. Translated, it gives CASSLRGNEQFF. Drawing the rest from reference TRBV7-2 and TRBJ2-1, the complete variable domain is GAGVSQSPSNKVTEKGKDVELRCDPISGHTALYWYRQSLGQGLEFLIYFQGNSAPDKSGLPSDRFSAERTGGSVSTLTIQRTQQEDSAVYLCASSLRGNEQFFGPGTRLTVL.

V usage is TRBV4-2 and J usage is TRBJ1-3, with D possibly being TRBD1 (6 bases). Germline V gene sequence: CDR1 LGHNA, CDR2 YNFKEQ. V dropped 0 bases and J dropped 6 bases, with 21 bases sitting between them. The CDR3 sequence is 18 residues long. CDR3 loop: CASSQESFRGNLVNTIYF. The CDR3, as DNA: TGTGCCAGCAGCCAAGAGAGTTTCAGGGGAAATCTTGTAAACACCATATATTTT.

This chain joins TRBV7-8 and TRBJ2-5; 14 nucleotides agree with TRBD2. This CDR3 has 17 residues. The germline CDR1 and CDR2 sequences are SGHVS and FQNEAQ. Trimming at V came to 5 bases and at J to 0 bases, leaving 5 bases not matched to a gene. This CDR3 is CASSPRTSGGNQETQYF. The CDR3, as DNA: TGTGCCAGCAGCCCTCGGACTAGCGGGGGGAACCAAGAGACCCAGTACTTC.

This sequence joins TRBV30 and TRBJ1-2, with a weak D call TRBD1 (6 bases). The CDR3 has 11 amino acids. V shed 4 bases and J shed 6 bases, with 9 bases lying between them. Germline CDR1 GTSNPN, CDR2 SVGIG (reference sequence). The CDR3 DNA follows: TGTGCCTGGACCACAGGGAATGGCTACACCTTC. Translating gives CAWTTGNGYTF.

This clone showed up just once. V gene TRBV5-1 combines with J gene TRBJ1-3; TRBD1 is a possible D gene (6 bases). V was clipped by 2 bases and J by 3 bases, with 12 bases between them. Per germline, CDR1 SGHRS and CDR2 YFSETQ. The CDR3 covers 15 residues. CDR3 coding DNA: TGCGCCAGCAGCTTAGGACAGACCTATGGAAACACCATATATTTT. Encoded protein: CASSLGQTYGNTIYF.

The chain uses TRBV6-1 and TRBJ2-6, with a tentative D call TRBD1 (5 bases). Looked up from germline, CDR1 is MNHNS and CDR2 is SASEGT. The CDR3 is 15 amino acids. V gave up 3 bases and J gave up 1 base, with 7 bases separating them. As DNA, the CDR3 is TGTGCCAGCAGTGAGCCAGGGTCTGGGGCCAACGTCCTGACTTTC. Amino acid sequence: CASSEPGSGANVLTF.

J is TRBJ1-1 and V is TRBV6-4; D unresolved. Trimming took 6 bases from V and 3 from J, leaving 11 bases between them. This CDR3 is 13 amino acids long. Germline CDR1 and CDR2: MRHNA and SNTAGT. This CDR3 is CASSRESDTEAFF. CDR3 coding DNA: TGTGCCAGCAGCCGAGAAAGCGACACTGAAGCTTTCTTT.

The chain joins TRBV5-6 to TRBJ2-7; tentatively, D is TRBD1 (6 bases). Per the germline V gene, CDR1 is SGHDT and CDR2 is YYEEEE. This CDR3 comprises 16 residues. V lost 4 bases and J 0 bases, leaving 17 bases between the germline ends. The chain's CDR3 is CASSPAGTPSSYEQYF. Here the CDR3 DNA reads TGTGCCAGCAGCCCGGCCGGGACACCGAGCTCCTACGAGCAGTACTTC. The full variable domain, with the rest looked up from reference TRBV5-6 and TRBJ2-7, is DAGVTQSPTHLIKTRGQQVTLRCSPKSGHDTVSWYQQALGQGPQFIFQYYEEEERQRGNFPDRFSGHQFPNYSSELNVNALLLGDSALYLCASSPAGTPSSYEQYFGPGTRLTVT.

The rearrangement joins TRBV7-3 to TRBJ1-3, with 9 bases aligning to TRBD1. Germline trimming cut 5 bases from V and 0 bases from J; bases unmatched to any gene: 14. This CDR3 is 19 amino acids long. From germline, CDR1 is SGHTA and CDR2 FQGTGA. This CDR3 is CASSLRDRDRAPSGNTIYF. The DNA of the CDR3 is TGTGCCAGCAGCCTCCGGGACAGGGATCGAGCTCCCTCTGGAAACACCATATATTTT.

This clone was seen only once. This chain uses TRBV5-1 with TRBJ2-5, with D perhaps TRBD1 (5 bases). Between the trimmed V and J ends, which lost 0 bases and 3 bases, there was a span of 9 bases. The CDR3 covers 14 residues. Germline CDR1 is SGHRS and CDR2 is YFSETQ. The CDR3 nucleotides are TGCGCCAGCAGCTTGGACAGGACGAAAGAGACCCAGTACTTC. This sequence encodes CASSLDRTKETQYF. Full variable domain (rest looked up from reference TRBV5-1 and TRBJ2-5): KAGVTQTPRYLIKTRGQQVTLSCSPISGHRSVSWYQQTPGQGLQFLFEYFSETQRNKGNFPGRFSGRQFSNSRSEMNVSTLELGDSALYLCASSLDRTKETQYFGPGTRLLVL.

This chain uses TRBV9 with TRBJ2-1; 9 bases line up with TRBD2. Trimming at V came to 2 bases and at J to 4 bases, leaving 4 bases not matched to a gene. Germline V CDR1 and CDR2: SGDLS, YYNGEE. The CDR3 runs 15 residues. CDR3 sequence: CASSVSGGGYNEQFF. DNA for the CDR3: TGTGCCAGCAGCGTTAGCGGGGGAGGGTACAATGAGCAGTTCTTC. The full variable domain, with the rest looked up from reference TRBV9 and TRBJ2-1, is DSGVTQTPKHLITATGQRVTLRCSPRSGDLSVYWYQQSLDQGLQFLIQYYNGEERAKGNILERFSAQQFPDLHSELNLSSLELGDSALYFCASSVSGGGYNEQFFGPGTRLTVL.

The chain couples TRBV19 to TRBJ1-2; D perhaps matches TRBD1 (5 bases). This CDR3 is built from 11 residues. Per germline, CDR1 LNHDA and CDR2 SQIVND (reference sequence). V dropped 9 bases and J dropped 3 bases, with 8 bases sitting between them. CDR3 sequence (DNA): TGTGCCAGCGGGGGGGACTATGGCTACACCTTC. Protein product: CASGGDYGYTF.

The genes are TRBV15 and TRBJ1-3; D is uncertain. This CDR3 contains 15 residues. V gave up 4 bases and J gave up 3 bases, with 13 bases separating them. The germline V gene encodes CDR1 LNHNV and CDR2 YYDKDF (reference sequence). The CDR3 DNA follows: TGTGCCACCAGCAAATTTTCGGAGGGTGGAAACACCATATATTTT. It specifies CATSKFSEGGNTIYF.

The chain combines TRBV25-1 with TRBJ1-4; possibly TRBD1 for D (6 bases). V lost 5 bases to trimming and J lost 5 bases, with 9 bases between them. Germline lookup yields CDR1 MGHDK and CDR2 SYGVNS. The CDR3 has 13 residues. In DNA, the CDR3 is TGTGCCAGCAGTCGGGGGGCAAATGAAAAACTGTTTTTT. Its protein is CASSRGANEKLFF.

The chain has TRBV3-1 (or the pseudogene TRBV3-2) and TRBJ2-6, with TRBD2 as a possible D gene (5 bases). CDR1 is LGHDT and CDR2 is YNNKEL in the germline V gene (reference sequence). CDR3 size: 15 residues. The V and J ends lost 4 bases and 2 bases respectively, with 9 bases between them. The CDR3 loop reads CASSPTGTGANVLTF. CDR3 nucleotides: TGTGCCAGCAGCCCAACGGGGACTGGGGCCAACGTCCTGACTTTC.

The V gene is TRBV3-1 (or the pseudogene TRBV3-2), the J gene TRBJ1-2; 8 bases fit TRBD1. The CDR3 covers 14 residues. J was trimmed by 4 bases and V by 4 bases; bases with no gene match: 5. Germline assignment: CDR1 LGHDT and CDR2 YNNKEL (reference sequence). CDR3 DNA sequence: TGTGCCAGCAGCCCTCGACAGGGGTTCTATGGCTACACCTTC. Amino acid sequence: CASSPRQGFYGYTF.

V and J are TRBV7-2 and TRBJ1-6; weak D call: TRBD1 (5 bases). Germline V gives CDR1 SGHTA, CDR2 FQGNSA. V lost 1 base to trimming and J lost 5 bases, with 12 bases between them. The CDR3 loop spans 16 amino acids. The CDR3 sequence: CASSLVAGPNNSPLHF. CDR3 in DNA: TGTGCCAGCAGCTTAGTCGCAGGGCCTAATAATTCACCCCTCCACTTT.

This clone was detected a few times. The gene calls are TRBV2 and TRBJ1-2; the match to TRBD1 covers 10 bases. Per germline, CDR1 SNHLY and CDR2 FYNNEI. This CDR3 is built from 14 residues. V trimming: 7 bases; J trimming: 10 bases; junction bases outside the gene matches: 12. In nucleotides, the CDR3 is TGTGCCAGCACTACGATCGGGACAGGGGAGAACTACACCTTC. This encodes CASTTIGTGENYTF.

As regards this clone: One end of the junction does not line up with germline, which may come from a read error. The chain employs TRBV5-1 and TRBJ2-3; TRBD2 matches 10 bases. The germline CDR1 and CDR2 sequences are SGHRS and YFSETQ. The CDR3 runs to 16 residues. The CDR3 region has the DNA TGCGCCAGCAGCCCCCGCATAGCGGGGGGCACCGATACGCAGTATTTT. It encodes CASSPRIAGGTDTQYF. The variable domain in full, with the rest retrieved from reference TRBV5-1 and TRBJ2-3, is KAGVTQTPRYLIKTRGQQVTLSCSPISGHRSVSWYQQTPGQGLQFLFEYFSETQRNKGNFPGRFSGRQFSNSRSEMNVSTLELGDSALYLCASSPRIAGGTDTQYFGPGTRLTVL.

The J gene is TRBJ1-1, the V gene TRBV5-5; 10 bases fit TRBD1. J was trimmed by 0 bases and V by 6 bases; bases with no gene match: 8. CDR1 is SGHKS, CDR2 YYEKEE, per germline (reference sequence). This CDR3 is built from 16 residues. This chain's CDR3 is CASTLGQGVLNTEAFF. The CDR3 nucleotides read TGTGCCAGCACTCTAGGACAGGGGGTTTTGAACACTGAAGCTTTCTTT.

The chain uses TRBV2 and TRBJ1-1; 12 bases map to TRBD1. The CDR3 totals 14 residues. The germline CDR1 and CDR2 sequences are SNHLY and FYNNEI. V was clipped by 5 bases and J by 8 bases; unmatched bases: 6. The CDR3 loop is CASSPGQGAPEAFF. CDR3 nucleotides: TGTGCCAGCAGTCCGGGACAGGGGGCGCCGGAAGCTTTCTTT.

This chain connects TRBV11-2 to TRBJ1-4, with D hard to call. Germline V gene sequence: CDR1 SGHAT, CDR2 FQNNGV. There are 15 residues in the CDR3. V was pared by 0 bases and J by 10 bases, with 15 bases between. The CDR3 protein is CASSLDLQEGGKLFF. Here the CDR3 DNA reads TGTGCCAGCAGCTTAGATCTGCAGGAAGGAGGAAAACTGTTTTTT.

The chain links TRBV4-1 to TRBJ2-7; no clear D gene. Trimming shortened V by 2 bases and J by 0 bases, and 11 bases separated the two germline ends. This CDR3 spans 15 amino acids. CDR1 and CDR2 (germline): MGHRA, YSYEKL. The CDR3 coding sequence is TGCGCCAGCAGCCAAAGTAGCCGTAGCTCCTACGAGCAGTACTTC. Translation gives CASSQSSRSSYEQYF.

The CDR3 loop reads CASSFSGNEQFF. CDR3 bases: TGTGCCAGCAGTTTCTCCGGCAATGAGCAGTTCTTC. The chain uses TRBV12-3 or TRBV12-4 and TRBJ2-1, with D unclear. This CDR3 is 12 amino acids long. Trimming pared 3 bases from V and 6 bases from J, leaving 6 bases between.